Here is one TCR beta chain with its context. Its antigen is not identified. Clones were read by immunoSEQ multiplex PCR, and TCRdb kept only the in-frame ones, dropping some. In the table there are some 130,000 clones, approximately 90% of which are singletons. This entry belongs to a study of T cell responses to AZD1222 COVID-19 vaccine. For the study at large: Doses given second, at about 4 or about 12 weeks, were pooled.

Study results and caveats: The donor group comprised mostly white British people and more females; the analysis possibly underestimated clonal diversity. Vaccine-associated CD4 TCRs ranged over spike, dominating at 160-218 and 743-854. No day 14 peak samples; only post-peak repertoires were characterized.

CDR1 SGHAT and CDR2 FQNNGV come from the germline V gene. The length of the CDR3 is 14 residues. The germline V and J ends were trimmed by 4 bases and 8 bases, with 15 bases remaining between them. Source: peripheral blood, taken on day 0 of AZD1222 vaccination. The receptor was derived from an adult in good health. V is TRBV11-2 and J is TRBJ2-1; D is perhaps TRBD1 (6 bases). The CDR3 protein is CASSWQLGGYEQFF. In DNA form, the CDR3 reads TGTGCCAGCAGCTGGCAACTTGGGGGCTATGAGCAGTTCTTC.